What follows is one TCR beta chain and its context. The data derive from a study of control samples from healthy donors and cancer patients. The data were produced by immunoSEQ multiplex PCR, yet TCRdb's version contains in-frame clones alone and is incomplete. The table has 70,000 to 100,000 clones, around 90% seen once. CDR3 size: 14 residues. Deletions cut 3 bases from V and 4 bases from J, with 13 bases between. Germline lookup yields CDR1 DFQATT and CDR2 SNEGSKA (reference sequence). The chain combines TRBV20-1 with TRBJ1-5; D remains ambiguous. What was sequenced was PBMCs. This TCR was sampled from a woman aged 55-69 years with head and neck cancer. The CDR3 coding sequence is TGCAGTGCTAGTGTGAATGGGGTAAATCAGCCCCAGCATTTT. It yields the protein CSASVNGVNQPQHF.